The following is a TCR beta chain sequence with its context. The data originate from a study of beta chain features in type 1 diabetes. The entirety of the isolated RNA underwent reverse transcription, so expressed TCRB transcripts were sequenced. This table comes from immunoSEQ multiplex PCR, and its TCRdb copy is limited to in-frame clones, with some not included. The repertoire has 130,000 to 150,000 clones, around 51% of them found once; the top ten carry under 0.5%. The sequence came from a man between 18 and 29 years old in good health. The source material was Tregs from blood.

As DNA, the CDR3 is TGTGCCAGCAGCCCTGGACAGGGGGCAGGAAACATTCAGTACTTC. Its translation is CASSPGQGAGNIQYF. The rearrangement links TRBV7-3 to TRBJ2-4; the match to TRBD1 covers 11 bases. Germline V gene lookup returns CDR1 SGHTA and CDR2 FQGTGA. V trimming: 5 bases; J trimming: 6 bases; junction bases outside the gene matches: 6. The CDR3 is 15 residues long. Together with reference TRBV7-3 and TRBJ2-4, the CDR3 gives the full variable domain: GAGVSQTPSNKVTEKGKYVELRCDPISGHTALYWYRQSLGQGPEFLIYFQGTGAADDSGLPNDRFFAVRPEGSVSTLKIQRTERGDSAVYLCASSPGQGAGNIQYFGAGTRLSVL.